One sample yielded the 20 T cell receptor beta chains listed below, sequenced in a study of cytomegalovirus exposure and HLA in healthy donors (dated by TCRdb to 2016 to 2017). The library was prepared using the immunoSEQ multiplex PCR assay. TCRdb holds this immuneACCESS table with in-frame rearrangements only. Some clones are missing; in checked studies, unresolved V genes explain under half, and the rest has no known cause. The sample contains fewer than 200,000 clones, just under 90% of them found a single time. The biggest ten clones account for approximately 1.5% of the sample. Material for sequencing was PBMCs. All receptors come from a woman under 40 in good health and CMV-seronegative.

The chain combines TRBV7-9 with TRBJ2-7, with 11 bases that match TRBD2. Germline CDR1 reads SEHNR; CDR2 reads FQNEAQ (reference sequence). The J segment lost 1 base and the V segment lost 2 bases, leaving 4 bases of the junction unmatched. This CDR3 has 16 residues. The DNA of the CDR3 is TGTGCCAGCAGCTTAACGCTAGCGGGGGGATCCTACGAGCAGTACTTC. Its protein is CASSLTLAGGSYEQYF.

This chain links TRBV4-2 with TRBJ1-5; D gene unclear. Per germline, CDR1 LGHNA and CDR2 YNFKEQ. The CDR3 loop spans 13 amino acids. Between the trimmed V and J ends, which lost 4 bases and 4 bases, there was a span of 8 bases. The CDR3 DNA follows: TGTGCCAGCAGCCCGAGGGTAAATCAGCCCCAGCATTTT. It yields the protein CASSPRVNQPQHF.

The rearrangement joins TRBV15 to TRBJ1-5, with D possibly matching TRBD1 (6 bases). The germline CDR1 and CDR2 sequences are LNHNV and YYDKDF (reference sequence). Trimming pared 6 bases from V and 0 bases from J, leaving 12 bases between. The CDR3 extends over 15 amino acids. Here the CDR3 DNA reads TGTGCCACCAGTCCAGGGGTGGGTAGCAATCAGCCCCAGCATTTT. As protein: CATSPGVGSNQPQHF.

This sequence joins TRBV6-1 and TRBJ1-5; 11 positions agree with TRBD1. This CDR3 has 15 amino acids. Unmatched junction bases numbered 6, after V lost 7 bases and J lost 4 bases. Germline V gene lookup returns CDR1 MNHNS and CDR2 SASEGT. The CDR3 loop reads CASNEGTGGNQPQHF. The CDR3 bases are TGTGCCAGCAACGAAGGGACAGGGGGTAATCAGCCCCAGCATTTT.

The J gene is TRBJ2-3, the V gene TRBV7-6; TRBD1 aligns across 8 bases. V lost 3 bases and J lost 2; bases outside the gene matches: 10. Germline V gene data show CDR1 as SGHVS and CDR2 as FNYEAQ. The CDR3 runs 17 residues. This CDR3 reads CASSLYPPGQVTDTQYF. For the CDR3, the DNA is TGTGCCAGCAGCTTGTATCCCCCGGGACAGGTCACAGATACGCAGTATTTT.

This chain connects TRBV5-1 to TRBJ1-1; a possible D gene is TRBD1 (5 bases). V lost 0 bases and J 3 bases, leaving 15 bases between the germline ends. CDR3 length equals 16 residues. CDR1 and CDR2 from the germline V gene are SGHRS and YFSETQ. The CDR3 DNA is TGCGCCAGCAGCTTGGCGGCAGGGAAATGGGACACTGAAGCTTTCTTT. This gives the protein CASSLAAGKWDTEAFF.

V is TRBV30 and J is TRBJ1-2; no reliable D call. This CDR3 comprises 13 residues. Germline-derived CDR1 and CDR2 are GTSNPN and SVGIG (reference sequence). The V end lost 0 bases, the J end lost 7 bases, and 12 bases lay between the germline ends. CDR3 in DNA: TGTGCCTGGAGTGTACCCGTCCACGGTGGCTACACCTTC. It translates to CAWSVPVHGGYTF. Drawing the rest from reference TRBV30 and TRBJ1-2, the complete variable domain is SQTIHQWPATLVQPVGSPLSLECTVEGTSNPNLYWYRQAAGRGLQLLFYSVGIGQISSEVPQNLSASRPQDRQFILSSKKLLLSDSGFYLCAWSVPVHGGYTFGSGTRLTVV.

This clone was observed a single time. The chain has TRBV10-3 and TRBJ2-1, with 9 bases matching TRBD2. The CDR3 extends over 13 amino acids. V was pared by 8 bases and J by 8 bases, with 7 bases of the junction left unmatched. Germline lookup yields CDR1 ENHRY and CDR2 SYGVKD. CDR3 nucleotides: TGTGCCATCGGCGGGGGGGCGTACGATGAGCAGTTCTTC. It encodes CAIGGGAYDEQFF.

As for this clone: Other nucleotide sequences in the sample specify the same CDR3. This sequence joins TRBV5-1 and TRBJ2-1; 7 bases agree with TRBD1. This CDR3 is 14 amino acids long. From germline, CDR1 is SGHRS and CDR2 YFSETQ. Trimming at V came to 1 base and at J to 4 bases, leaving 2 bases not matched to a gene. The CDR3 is CASSLSGGYNEQFF. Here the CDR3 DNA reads TGCGCCAGCAGCTTGTCAGGGGGTTACAATGAGCAGTTCTTC.

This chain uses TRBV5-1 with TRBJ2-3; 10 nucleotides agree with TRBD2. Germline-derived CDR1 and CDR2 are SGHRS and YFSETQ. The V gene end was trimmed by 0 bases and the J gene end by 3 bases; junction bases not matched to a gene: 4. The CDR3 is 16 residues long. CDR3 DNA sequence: TGCGCCAGCAGCTTGGAAGCGGGGGGGCGGACAGATACGCAGTATTTT. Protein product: CASSLEAGGRTDTQYF.

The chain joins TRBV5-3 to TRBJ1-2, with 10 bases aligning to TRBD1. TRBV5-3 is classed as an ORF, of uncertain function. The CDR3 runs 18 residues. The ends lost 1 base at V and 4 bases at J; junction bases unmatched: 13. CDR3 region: CARSLRSGTGDRFYGYTF. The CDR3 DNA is TGTGCCAGAAGCTTGCGATCCGGGACAGGGGATCGATTCTATGGCTACACCTTC.

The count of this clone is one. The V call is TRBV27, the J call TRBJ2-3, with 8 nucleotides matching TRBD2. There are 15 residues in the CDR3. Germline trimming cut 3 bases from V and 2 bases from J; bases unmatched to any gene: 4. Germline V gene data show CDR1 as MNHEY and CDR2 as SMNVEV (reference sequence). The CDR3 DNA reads TGTGCCAGCAGTTTTGTAGCGGGGACCACAGATACGCAGTATTTT. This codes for CASSFVAGTTDTQYF.

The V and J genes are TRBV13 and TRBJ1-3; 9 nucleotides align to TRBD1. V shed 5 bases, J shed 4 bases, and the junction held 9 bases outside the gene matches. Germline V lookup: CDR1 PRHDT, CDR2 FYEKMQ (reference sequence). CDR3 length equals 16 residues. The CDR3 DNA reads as TGTGCCAGCAGCCGCTGGGGACAGGGAGAAGGAAACACCATATATTTT. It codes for CASSRWGQGEGNTIYF.

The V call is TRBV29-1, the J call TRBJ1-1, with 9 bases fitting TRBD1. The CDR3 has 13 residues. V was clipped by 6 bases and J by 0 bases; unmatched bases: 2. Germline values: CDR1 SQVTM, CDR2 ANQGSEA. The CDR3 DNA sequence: TGCAGCGTGGGACAGGGCTTGAACACTGAAGCTTTCTTT. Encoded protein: CSVGQGLNTEAFF.

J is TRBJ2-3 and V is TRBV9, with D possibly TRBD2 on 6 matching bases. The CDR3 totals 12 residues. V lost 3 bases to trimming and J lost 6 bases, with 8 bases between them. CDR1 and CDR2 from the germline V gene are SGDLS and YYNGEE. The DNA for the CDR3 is TGTGCCAGCAGCGGGGACTTGGATACGCAGTATTTT. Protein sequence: CASSGDLDTQYF.

The CDR3 DNA reads as TGTGCCAGCAGTGGATCGAGGGTTGGCTACACCTTC. This translates into CASSGSRVGYTF. The chain combines TRBV6-1 with TRBJ1-2; the D is unclear. The CDR3 has 12 amino acids. The germline gives CDR1 MNHNS, CDR2 SASEGT. The V end lost 4 bases, the J end lost 7 bases, and 10 bases lay between the germline ends.

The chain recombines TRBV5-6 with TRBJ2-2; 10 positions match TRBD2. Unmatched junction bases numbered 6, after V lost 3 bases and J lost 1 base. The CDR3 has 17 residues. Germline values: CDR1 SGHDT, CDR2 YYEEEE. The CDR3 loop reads CASSWATSGENTGELFF. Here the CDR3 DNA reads TGTGCCAGCAGCTGGGCAACTAGCGGGGAGAACACCGGGGAGCTGTTTTTT.

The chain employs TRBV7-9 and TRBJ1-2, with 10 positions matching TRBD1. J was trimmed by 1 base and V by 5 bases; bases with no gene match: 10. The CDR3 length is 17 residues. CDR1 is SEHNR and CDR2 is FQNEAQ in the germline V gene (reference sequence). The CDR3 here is CASSQPGQGIINYGYTF. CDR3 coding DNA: TGTGCCAGCAGCCAACCGGGACAGGGGATTATTAACTATGGCTACACCTTC. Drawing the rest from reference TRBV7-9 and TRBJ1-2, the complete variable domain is DTGVSQNPRHKITKRGQNVTFRCDPISEHNRLYWYRQTLGQGPEFLTYFQNEAQLEKSRLLSDRFSAERPKGSFSTLEIQRTEQGDSAMYLCASSQPGQGIINYGYTFGSGTRLTVV.

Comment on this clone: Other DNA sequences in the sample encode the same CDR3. Here the CDR3 DNA reads TGTGCCAGCAGTCTCGCAACTAATGAAAAACTGTTTTTT. Translating it yields CASSLATNEKLFF. V gene TRBV6-1 combines with J gene TRBJ1-4; D remains unclear. CDR1 and CDR2 from the germline V gene are MNHNS and SASEGT. Trimming removed 5 bases from V and 0 bases from J, with 4 bases in between. The CDR3 sequence is 13 residues long.

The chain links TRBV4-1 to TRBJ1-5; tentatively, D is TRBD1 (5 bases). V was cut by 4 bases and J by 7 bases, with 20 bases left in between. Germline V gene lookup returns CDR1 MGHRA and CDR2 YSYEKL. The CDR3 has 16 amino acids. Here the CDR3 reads CASSPAPDSFGQPQHF. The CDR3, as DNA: TGCGCCAGCAGCCCGGCCCCAGACAGTTTCGGGCAGCCCCAGCATTTT.